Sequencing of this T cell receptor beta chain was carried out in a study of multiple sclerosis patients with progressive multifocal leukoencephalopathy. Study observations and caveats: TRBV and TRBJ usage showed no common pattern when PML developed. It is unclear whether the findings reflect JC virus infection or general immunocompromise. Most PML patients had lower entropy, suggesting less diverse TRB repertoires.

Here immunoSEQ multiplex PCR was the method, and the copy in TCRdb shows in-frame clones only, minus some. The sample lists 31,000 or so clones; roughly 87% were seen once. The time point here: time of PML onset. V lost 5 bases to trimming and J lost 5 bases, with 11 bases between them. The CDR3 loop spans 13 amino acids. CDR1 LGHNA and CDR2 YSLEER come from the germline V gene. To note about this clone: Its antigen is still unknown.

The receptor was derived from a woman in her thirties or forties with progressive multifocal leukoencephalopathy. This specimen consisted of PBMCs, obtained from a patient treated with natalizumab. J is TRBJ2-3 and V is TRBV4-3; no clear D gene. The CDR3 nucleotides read TGCGCCAGCAGCGGTACATGGGGAGATACGCAGTATTTT. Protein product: CASSGTWGDTQYF.